This entry concerns a single TCR beta chain. The repertoire was sequenced with immunoSEQ multiplex PCR; TCRdb's copy has only in-frame clones and lacks some. The sample carries approximately 130,000 clones, around 87% recorded once. The sample originates from a study of control samples from healthy donors and cancer patients. CDR3 size: 13 residues. V gave up 3 bases and J gave up 4 bases, with 9 bases separating them. The source material was blood. The chain employs TRBV12-3 or TRBV12-4 and TRBJ1-2, with D unresolved. This TCR came from a man in his 60s in good health. CDR3 sequence reads: CASSFNGIYGYTF. The DNA for the CDR3 is TGTGCCAGCAGTTTTAACGGAATCTATGGCTACACCTTC.